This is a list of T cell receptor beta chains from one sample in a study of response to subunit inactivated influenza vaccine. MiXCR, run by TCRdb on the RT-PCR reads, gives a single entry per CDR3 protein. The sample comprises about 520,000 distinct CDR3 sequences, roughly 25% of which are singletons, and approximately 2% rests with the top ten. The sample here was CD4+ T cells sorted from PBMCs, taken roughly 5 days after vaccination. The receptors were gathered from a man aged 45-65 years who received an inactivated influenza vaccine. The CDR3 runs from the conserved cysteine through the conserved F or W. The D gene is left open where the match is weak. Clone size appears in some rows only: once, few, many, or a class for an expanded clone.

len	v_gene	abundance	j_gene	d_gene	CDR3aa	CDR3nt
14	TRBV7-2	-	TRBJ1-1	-	CASSRRGSNTEAFF	TGTGCCAGCAGCCGACGGGGGTCGAACACTGAAGCTTTCTTT
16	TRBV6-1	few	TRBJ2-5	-	CASSEGWRASKETQYF	TGTGCCAGCAGTGAAGGGTGGAGGGCATCGAAAGAGACCCAGTACTTC
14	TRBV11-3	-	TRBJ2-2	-	CASSLGWNTGELFF	TGTGCCAGCAGCTTAGGCTGGAACACCGGGGAGCTGTTTTTT
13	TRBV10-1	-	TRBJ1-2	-	CASSEPGGNGYTF	TGCGCCAGCAGTGAGCCGGGGGGGAATGGCTACACCTTC
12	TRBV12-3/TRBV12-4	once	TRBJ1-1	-	CASTLGNPEAFF	TGTGCCAGCACCCTCGGGAATCCCGAAGCTTTCTTT
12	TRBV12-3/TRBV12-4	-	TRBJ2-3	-	CASSTTRNTQYF	TGTGCCAGCAGTACGACCCGGAATACGCAGTATTTT
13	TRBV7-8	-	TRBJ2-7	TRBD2	CASFSGRIDEQYF	TGTGCCAGCTTTAGCGGGAGAATTGACGAGCAGTACTTC
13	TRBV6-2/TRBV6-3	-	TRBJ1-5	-	CASSSPPERPQHF	TGTGCCAGCAGTTCCCCGCCCGAGCGGCCCCAGCATTTT
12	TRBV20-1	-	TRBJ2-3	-	CSARDAADTQYF	TGCAGTGCTAGAGATGCAGCAGATACGCAGTATTTT
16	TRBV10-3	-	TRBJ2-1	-	CAIRRVGGRSYNEQFF	TGTGCCATCAGACGAGTTGGGGGGAGGTCCTACAATGAGCAGTTCTTC
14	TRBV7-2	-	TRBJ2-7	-	CASSLGGSNYEQYF	TGTGCCAGCAGCTTAGGTGGCAGCAACTACGAGCAGTACTTC
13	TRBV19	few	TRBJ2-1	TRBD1	CASRRQGYNEQFF	TGTGCCAGTAGAAGACAGGGCTACAATGAGCAGTTCTTC
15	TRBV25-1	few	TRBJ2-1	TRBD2	CASSDGGSPTDEQFF	TGTGCCAGCAGTGACGGGGGGTCTCCGACAGATGAGCAGTTCTTC
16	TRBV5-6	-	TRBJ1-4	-	CASSLGPGAATEKLFF	TGTGCCAGCAGCTTGGGCCCGGGGGCCGCAACTGAAAAACTGTTTTTT
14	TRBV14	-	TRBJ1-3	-	CASSQVTAGNTIYF	TGTGCCAGCAGCCAAGTAACGGCTGGAAACACCATATATTTT
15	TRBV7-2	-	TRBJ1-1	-	CASSFSWTLGTEAFF	TGTGCCAGCAGCTTCTCTTGGACACTGGGCACTGAAGCTTTCTTT
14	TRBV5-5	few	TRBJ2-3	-	CASSQSGLRDTQYF	TGTGCCAGCAGCCAATCTGGGTTGAGGGATACGCAGTATTTT
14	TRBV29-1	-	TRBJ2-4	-	CSVPLGGGKNIQYF	TGCAGCGTTCCATTAGGTGGAGGGAAAAACATTCAGTACTTC
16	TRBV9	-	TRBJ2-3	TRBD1	CASSALGTGAGDTQYF	TGTGCCAGCAGCGCACTTGGGACAGGGGCCGGAGATACGCAGTATTTT
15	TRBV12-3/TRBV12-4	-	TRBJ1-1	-	CASRLGSQMNTEAFF	TGTGCCAGCAGGCTAGGATCCCAGATGAACACTGAAGCTTTCTTT
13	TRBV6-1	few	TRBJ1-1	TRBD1	CASSRQGQTEAFF	TGTGCCAGCAGCCGACAGGGACAAACTGAAGCTTTCTTT
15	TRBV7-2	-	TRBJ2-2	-	CASSSVFLNTGELFF	TGTGCCAGCAGCTCCGTGTTCTTGAACACCGGGGAGCTGTTTTTT
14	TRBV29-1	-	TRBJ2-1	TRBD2	CSGRGTSEDNEQFF	TGCAGCGGCCGAGGGACTAGCGAAGACAATGAGCAGTTCTTC
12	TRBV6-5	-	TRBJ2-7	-	CATKDNSYEQYF	TGTGCCACCAAGGACAATTCCTACGAGCAGTACTTC
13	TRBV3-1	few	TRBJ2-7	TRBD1	CASSLDRGREQYF	TGTGCCAGCAGCCTGGACAGGGGAAGGGAGCAGTACTTC
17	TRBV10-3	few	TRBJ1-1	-	CAISEPRQGRWGTEAFF	TGTGCCATCAGTGAGCCCCGGCAGGGGAGGTGGGGCACTGAAGCTTTCTTT
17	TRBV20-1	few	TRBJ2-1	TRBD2	CSATPTLAGPSYNEQFF	TGCAGTGCTACGCCGACCCTAGCGGGCCCCTCCTACAATGAGCAGTTCTTC
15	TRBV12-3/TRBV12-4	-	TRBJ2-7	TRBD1	CASSFHRGESYEQYF	TGTGCCAGCAGTTTTCACAGGGGAGAATCCTACGAGCAGTACTTC
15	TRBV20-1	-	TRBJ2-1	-	CSARVLASSYNEQFF	TGCAGTGCTAGAGTGCTAGCGAGCTCCTACAATGAGCAGTTCTTC
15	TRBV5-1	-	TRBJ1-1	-	CASSLAGAENTEAFF	TGCGCCAGCAGCTTGGCCGGTGCAGAGAACACTGAAGCTTTCTTT
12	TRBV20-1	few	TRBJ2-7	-	CSAQRDGYEQYF	TGCAGTGCCCAACGGGACGGCTACGAGCAGTACTTC
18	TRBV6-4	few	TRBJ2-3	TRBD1	CASRRGQGAHCPTDTQYF	TGTGCCAGCAGGAGGGGACAGGGGGCGCATTGTCCCACAGATACGCAGTATTTT
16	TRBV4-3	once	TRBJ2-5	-	CASTHAGDIFKKTQYF	TGCGCCAGCACCCATGCTGGGGACATCTTTAAAAAGACCCAGTACTTC
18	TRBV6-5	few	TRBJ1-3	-	CASSSPSGASSSGNTIYF	TGTGCCAGCAGTTCTCCCTCGGGGGCCAGCTCCTCTGGAAACACCATATATTTT
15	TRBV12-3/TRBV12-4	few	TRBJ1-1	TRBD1	CASRTVDRVGTEAFF	TGTGCCAGCAGAACTGTTGACAGGGTGGGCACTGAAGCTTTCTTT
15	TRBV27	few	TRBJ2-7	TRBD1	CASSPGTGRVHEQYF	TGTGCCAGCAGTCCGGGGACAGGGCGAGTCCACGAGCAGTACTTC
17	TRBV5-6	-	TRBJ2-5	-	CASSLELAEKLGETQYF	TGTGCCAGCAGCTTGGAGCTAGCAGAAAAGTTAGGCGAGACCCAGTACTTC
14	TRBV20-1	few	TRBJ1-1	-	CSAKTGLMNTEAFF	TGCAGTGCTAAAACAGGGCTCATGAACACTGAAGCTTTCTTT
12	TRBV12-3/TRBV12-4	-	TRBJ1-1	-	CASSFRDKYAFF	TGTGCCAGCAGTTTCCGGGACAAGTACGCTTTCTTT
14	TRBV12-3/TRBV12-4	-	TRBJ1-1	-	CASSPGAMDTEAFF	TGTGCCAGCAGTCCCGGGGCCATGGACACTGAAGCTTTCTTT
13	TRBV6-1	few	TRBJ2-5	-	CASKGAGAETQYF	TGTGCCAGCAAGGGAGCGGGTGCAGAGACCCAGTACTTC
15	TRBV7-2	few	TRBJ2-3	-	CASSWKGGGTDTQYF	TGTGCCAGCAGCTGGAAAGGAGGGGGAACAGATACGCAGTATTTT
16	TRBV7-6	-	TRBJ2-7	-	CASSPLSLGGSYEQYF	TGTGCCAGCAGTCCCCTATCCCTGGGTGGCTCCTACGAGCAGTACTTC
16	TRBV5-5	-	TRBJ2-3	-	CASSPRSVSFTDTQYF	TGTGCCAGCAGCCCGAGGTCAGTTTCATTCACAGATACGCAGTATTTT
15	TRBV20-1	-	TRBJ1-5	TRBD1	CSATDRGGSNQPQHF	TGCAGTGCTACCGACAGGGGAGGGAGCAATCAGCCCCAGCATTTT
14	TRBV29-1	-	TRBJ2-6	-	CSVQQGSGANVLTF	TGCAGCGTTCAACAGGGCTCTGGGGCCAACGTCCTGACTTTC
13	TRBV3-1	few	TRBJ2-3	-	CASSQGSVRTQYF	TGTGCCAGCAGCCAAGGGTCGGTGCGGACGCAGTATTTT
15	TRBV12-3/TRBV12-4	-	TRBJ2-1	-	CASSLDNHPYNEQFF	TGTGCCAGCAGCCTAGACAATCACCCCTACAATGAGCAGTTCTTC
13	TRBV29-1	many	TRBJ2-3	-	CSVASKLTDTQYF	TGCAGCGTTGCTAGCAAACTTACAGATACGCAGTATTTT
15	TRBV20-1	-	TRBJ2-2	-	CSAKRTITNTGELFF	TGCAGTGCAAAAAGGACTATAACGAACACCGGGGAGCTGTTTTTT
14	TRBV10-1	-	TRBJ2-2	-	CASSGDRWTGELFF	TGCGCCAGCAGTGGGGACCGATGGACCGGGGAGCTGTTTTTT